These T cell receptor beta chains were read from a single sample in a study of blood T cell repertoires in COVID-19. TCRdb's copy holds only in-frame clones and misses some; the assay was immunoSEQ multiplex PCR. The table shows 210,000 or so clones, with about 85% occurring only once. Sample: PBMCs or T cells enriched from blood (not recorded which). All receptors come from a man younger than 40 who had recovered from COVID-19. The CDR3 runs from the conserved cysteine through the conserved F or W. Each record gives: clone size, J gene, D gene, V gene, CDR3 DNA, CDR3 protein. The D gene is left open where the match is weak. A row's size may be missing; if present it is once, few, many or a size class.

clone_size: .; j_call: TRBJ1-6; d_call: .; v_call: TRBV23-1; cdr3_nt: TGCGCCAGCAGTCCGCGTCCTCTACCAGGAATATCCCTTGGATTGACTTCACCCCTCCACTTT; cdr3_aa: CASSPRPLPGISLGLTSPLHF
clone_size: .; j_call: TRBJ1-4; d_call: .; v_call: TRBV7-9; cdr3_nt: TGTGCCAGCAGCTGGGCAGGGAATGAAAAACTGTTTTTT; cdr3_aa: CASSWAGNEKLFF
clone_size: .; j_call: TRBJ2-3; d_call: TRBD2; v_call: TRBV5-1; cdr3_nt: TGCGCCAGCAGCTTTGGATGGACTAGCGGCACAGATACGCAGTATTTT; cdr3_aa: CASSFGWTSGTDTQYF
clone_size: .; j_call: TRBJ1-1; d_call: .; v_call: TRBV19; cdr3_nt: TGTGCCAGTAAAAATCGCCTGGGCAGGGGAGGGACTGAAGCTTTCTTT; cdr3_aa: CASKNRLGRGGTEAFF
clone_size: .; j_call: TRBJ1-1; d_call: .; v_call: TRBV30; cdr3_nt: TGTGCCTGGAGCTGGGGTAGCGCTGAAGCTTTCTTT; cdr3_aa: CAWSWGSAEAFF
clone_size: .; j_call: TRBJ2-7; d_call: TRBD1; v_call: TRBV5-4; cdr3_nt: TGTGCCAGCAGCTCGACAGGGGGCGCAGTATACGAGCAGTACTTC; cdr3_aa: CASSSTGGAVYEQYF
clone_size: once; j_call: TRBJ1-2; d_call: .; v_call: TRBV6-5; cdr3_nt: TGTGCCAGCAGACCCCGGGACACCAATGGCTACACCTTC; cdr3_aa: CASRPRDTNGYTF
clone_size: .; j_call: TRBJ2-5; d_call: .; v_call: TRBV10-3; cdr3_nt: TGTGCCATCAGTGAGGGGGGCGGATCGCAAGAGACCCAGTACTTC; cdr3_aa: CAISEGGGSQETQYF
clone_size: .; j_call: TRBJ1-4; d_call: .; v_call: TRBV4-1; cdr3_nt: TGCGCCAGCAGCCAAGAAACCAACTCGGGACACCGTTTT; cdr3_aa: CASSQETNSGHRF
clone_size: once; j_call: TRBJ1-4; d_call: .; v_call: TRBV13; cdr3_nt: TGTGCCAGCAGCAGACAGTTTAATGAAAAACTGTTTTTT; cdr3_aa: CASSRQFNEKLFF
clone_size: .; j_call: TRBJ2-3; d_call: .; v_call: TRBV3-1/TRBV3-2; cdr3_nt: TGTGCCAGCAGCCACGCGGTTAACACAGATACGCAGTATTTT; cdr3_aa: CASSHAVNTDTQYF
clone_size: .; j_call: TRBJ1-1; d_call: .; v_call: TRBV18; cdr3_nt: TGTGCCAGCTCACCACGGGCCGACACTGAAGCTTTCTTT; cdr3_aa: CASSPRADTEAFF
clone_size: once; j_call: TRBJ2-1; d_call: .; v_call: TRBV5-1; cdr3_nt: TGCGCCAGCAGCTTGCTTACGAGCTCCTACAATGAGCAGTTCTTC; cdr3_aa: CASSLLTSSYNEQFF
clone_size: .; j_call: TRBJ1-2; d_call: .; v_call: TRBV3-1/TRBV3-2; cdr3_nt: TGTGCCAGCAGCCAAGTCAAATCCTATGGCTACACCTTC; cdr3_aa: CASSQVKSYGYTF
clone_size: .; j_call: TRBJ1-1; d_call: TRBD1; v_call: TRBV10-3; cdr3_nt: TGTGCCATCAGTGAGACGGGACAGGGGCACATGAACACTGAAGCTTTCTTT; cdr3_aa: CAISETGQGHMNTEAFF
clone_size: .; j_call: TRBJ1-5; d_call: .; v_call: TRBV19; cdr3_nt: TGTGCCAGTAGTATTTCCGGGTTTGAGCCCCAGCATTTT; cdr3_aa: CASSISGFEPQHF
clone_size: .; j_call: TRBJ2-5; d_call: .; v_call: TRBV4-1; cdr3_nt: TGCGCCAGCAGCCAAGGACCAGGGGGGACCCAATACTTC; cdr3_aa: CASSQGPGGTQYF
clone_size: .; j_call: TRBJ1-1; d_call: .; v_call: TRBV4-1; cdr3_nt: TGCGCCAGCAGCCAAGAAAGGGGTAACGGTAAAAGGCTCCCCGGGGGAGCTTTCTTT; cdr3_aa: CASSQERGNGKRLPGGAFF
clone_size: once; j_call: TRBJ1-1; d_call: .; v_call: TRBV7-2; cdr3_nt: TGTGCCAGCAGCTTGGGGCTTCCCACTGAAGCTTTCTTT; cdr3_aa: CASSLGLPTEAFF
clone_size: once; j_call: TRBJ2-7; d_call: .; v_call: TRBV14; cdr3_nt: TGTGCCAGCAGCCATGTTTACGCCAGAGGCTTCCACGAGCAGTACTTC; cdr3_aa: CASSHVYARGFHEQYF
clone_size: .; j_call: TRBJ1-1; d_call: .; v_call: TRBV19; cdr3_nt: TGTGCCAGTACGAGTTTAGCGAAGACTGAAGCTTTCTTT; cdr3_aa: CASTSLAKTEAFF
clone_size: .; j_call: TRBJ2-1; d_call: .; v_call: TRBV10-3; cdr3_nt: TGTGCCATCAGTGTTGAGGGGGTGCCCTACAATGAGCAGTTCTTC; cdr3_aa: CAISVEGVPYNEQFF
clone_size: few; j_call: TRBJ2-7; d_call: .; v_call: TRBV7-9; cdr3_nt: TGTGCCAGCAGCGCTTCCTACCACGAGCAGTACTTC; cdr3_aa: CASSASYHEQYF
clone_size: .; j_call: TRBJ1-3; d_call: .; v_call: TRBV12-3/TRBV12-4; cdr3_nt: TGTGCCAGCCAGATACCGGGGGGAAACACCATATATTTT; cdr3_aa: CASQIPGGNTIYF
clone_size: once; j_call: TRBJ2-7; d_call: .; v_call: TRBV28; cdr3_nt: TGTGCCAGCTCTAGCTTATCCTACGAGCAGTACTTC; cdr3_aa: CASSSLSYEQYF
clone_size: few; j_call: TRBJ1-2; d_call: .; v_call: TRBV5-1; cdr3_nt: TGCGCCAGCAGCTTGGCGGCCCAGGGAGGTCCAACTTCCTATGGCTACACCTTC; cdr3_aa: CASSLAAQGGPTSYGYTF
clone_size: .; j_call: TRBJ1-5; d_call: .; v_call: TRBV7-2; cdr3_nt: TGTGCCAGCAGCTTAACCCGGGACAACAATCAGCCCCAGCATTTT; cdr3_aa: CASSLTRDNNQPQHF
clone_size: .; j_call: TRBJ1-2; d_call: TRBD1; v_call: TRBV5-4; cdr3_nt: TGTGCCAGCAGCAAAAGACAGGGGGACTTTGATGGCTACACCTTC; cdr3_aa: CASSKRQGDFDGYTF
clone_size: .; j_call: TRBJ1-4; d_call: .; v_call: TRBV28; cdr3_nt: TGTGCCAGCAGTTTCGGGAATGAAAAACTGTTTTTT; cdr3_aa: CASSFGNEKLFF
clone_size: .; j_call: TRBJ1-2; d_call: .; v_call: TRBV5-1; cdr3_nt: TGCGCCAGCAGCTTGGGGGTCCAGGAGGGTCTTGGCTACACCTTC; cdr3_aa: CASSLGVQEGLGYTF
clone_size: .; j_call: TRBJ1-2; d_call: TRBD1; v_call: TRBV7-8; cdr3_nt: TGTGCCAGCAGTACCCGGGACAGCAACTTCTATGGCTACACCTTC; cdr3_aa: CASSTRDSNFYGYTF
clone_size: .; j_call: TRBJ1-3; d_call: .; v_call: TRBV14; cdr3_nt: TGTGCCAGCAGCCAAGATCGGAGGGGTATTTTGTATTGTGGAAACACCATATATTTT; cdr3_aa: CASSQDRRGILYCGNTIYF
clone_size: .; j_call: TRBJ2-4; d_call: TRBD1; v_call: TRBV5-1; cdr3_nt: TGCGCCAGCAGCACCGGGACAGAAGCCAAAAACATTCAGTACTTC; cdr3_aa: CASSTGTEAKNIQYF
clone_size: few; j_call: TRBJ2-7; d_call: .; v_call: TRBV7-9; cdr3_nt: TGTGCCAGCAGCTTAGGGACAAACTCCTACGAGCAGTACTTC; cdr3_aa: CASSLGTNSYEQYF
clone_size: .; j_call: TRBJ2-3; d_call: TRBD2; v_call: TRBV10-3; cdr3_nt: TGTGCCACGATCGGACTAGCGGGGCACACAGATACGCAGTATTTT; cdr3_aa: CATIGLAGHTDTQYF
clone_size: few; j_call: TRBJ2-1; d_call: .; v_call: TRBV5-1; cdr3_nt: TGCGCCAGCAGCTTGGCGGGTCGAGGGCGATCGGCGGAGCAGTTCTTC; cdr3_aa: CASSLAGRGRSAEQFF
clone_size: once; j_call: TRBJ1-2; d_call: .; v_call: TRBV19; cdr3_nt: TGTGCCAGTAGTGGTGGCAGAGGGTTTGGAAACTATGGCTACACCTTC; cdr3_aa: CASSGGRGFGNYGYTF
clone_size: .; j_call: TRBJ2-1; d_call: TRBD1; v_call: TRBV6-5; cdr3_nt: TGTGCCAGCAGTTACGGGGGACAGGTCAATGAGCAGTTCTTC; cdr3_aa: CASSYGGQVNEQFF
clone_size: .; j_call: TRBJ2-3; d_call: .; v_call: TRBV7-9; cdr3_nt: TGTGCCAGCAGCTTAGAGTCTCCGTTACTCTCCGATACGCAGTATTTT; cdr3_aa: CASSLESPLLSDTQYF
clone_size: .; j_call: TRBJ2-1; d_call: TRBD2; v_call: TRBV7-2; cdr3_nt: TGTGCCAGCAGCTTCCCCCGGGGGGGTCCGGGGAATGAGCAGTTCTTC; cdr3_aa: CASSFPRGGPGNEQFF
clone_size: .; j_call: TRBJ1-2; d_call: .; v_call: TRBV4-3; cdr3_nt: TGCGCCAGCAGCCAAACGGGGGGGATTTATGGCTACACCTTC; cdr3_aa: CASSQTGGIYGYTF
clone_size: few; j_call: TRBJ2-7; d_call: TRBD1; v_call: TRBV10-2; cdr3_nt: TGCGCCAGCAGGGCCGGGACAGGGGGGGCCTACGAGCAGTACTTC; cdr3_aa: CASRAGTGGAYEQYF